The clone carrying this T cell receptor beta chain was seen a few times. Its antigen is as yet unknown. In TCRdb, the RT-PCR reads were re-called with MiXCR into one record per CDR3 protein. The data hold approximately 530,000 distinct CDR3 sequences, with less than 7.5% observed a single time. The data stem from a study of response to subunit inactivated influenza vaccine. General study results and limits: The authors offered the suggestion that each seasonal influenza vaccination recruits few new T cells.

The source of this sequence is a man aged 45 to 70 who received an inactivated influenza vaccine. The material sequenced was PBMCs from blood, taken around 25 months after vaccination.

The CDR3 region has the DNA TGCGCCAGCAGCTTGGGAGCGGGCCCGAGGGCGGGGGTCTGGGAGACCCAGTACTTC. It codes for CASSLGAGPRAGVWETQYF. The chain carries TRBV5-1 and TRBJ2-5; TRBD2 agrees at 7 bases. This CDR3 region has 19 residues. The germline V gene has CDR1 SGHRS and CDR2 YFSETQ. Losses at the gene ends were 0 bases for V and 5 bases for J; bases not matched to a gene: 19.